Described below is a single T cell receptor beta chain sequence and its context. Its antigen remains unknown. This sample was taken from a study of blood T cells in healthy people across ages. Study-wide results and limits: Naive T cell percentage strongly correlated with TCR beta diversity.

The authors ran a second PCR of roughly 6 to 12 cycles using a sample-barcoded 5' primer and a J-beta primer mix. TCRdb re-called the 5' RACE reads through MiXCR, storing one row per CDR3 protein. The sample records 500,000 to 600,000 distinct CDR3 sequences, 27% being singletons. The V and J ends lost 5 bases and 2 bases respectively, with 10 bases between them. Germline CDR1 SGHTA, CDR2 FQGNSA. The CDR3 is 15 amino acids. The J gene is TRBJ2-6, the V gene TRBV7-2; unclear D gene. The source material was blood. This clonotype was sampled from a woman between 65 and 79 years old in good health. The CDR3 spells CASSQTYPGANVLTF. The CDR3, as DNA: TGTGCCAGCAGCCAAACCTATCCTGGGGCCAACGTCCTGACTTTC.